This T cell receptor (beta chain) is from a study of Graves' ophthalmopathy and Graves' hyperthyroidism. This clonotype was recorded many times. Deletions cut 7 bases from V and 4 bases from J, with 20 bases between. The CDR3 length is 16 residues. Germline CDR1 reads MNHEY; CDR2 reads SVGAGI. Scientists amplified the TCR beta CDR3 regions from RNA transcripts. First-round RT-PCR employed HTBI primers, with a second-round multiplex PCR after it. TCRdb reprocessed the multiplex PCR reads with MiXCR, giving one entry per CDR3 protein. The data show roughly 500,000 distinct CDR3 sequences, around 15% seen once.

The sample was blood. The receptor was isolated from a woman aged 25-40 years with Graves' ophthalmopathy. The J gene is TRBJ1-3, the V gene TRBV6-5; no clear D gene. For the CDR3, the DNA is TGTGCCAGCATCCCCATCTGGGGTAATAGAGGAAACACCATATATTTT. Translating it yields CASIPIWGNRGNTIYF.